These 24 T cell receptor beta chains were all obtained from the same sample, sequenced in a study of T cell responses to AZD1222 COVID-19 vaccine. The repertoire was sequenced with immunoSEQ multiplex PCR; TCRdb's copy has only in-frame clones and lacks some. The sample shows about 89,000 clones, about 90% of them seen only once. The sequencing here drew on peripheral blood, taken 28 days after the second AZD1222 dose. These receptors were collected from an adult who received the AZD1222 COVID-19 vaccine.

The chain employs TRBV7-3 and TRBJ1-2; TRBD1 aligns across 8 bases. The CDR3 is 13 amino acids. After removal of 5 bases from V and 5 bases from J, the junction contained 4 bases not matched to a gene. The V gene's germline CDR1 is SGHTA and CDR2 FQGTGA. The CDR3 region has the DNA TGTGCCAGCAGCGATCAGGGGGCTTATGGCTACACCTTC. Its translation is CASSDQGAYGYTF.

CDR3 region: CASRTALGEQYF. In DNA, the CDR3 is TGTGCCAGCAGAACCGCCTTGGGCGAGCAGTACTTC. The rearrangement joins TRBV12-3 or TRBV12-4 to TRBJ2-7, with D uncertain. This CDR3 comprises 12 residues. Trimming shortened V by 6 bases and J by 6 bases, and 12 bases separated the two germline ends.

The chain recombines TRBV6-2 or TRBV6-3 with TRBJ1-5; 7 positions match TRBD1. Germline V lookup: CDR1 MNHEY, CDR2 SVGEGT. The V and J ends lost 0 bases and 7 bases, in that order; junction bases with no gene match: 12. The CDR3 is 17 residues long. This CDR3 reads CASSYSIGGGMRQPQHF. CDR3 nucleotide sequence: TGTGCCAGCAGTTACTCGATAGGAGGGGGCATGAGGCAGCCCCAGCATTTT.

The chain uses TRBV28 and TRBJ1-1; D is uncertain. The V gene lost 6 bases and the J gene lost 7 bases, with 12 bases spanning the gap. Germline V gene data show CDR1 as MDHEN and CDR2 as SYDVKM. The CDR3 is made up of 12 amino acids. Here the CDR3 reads CASSSGFGEAFF. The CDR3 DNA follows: TGTGCCAGCAGCTCCGGCTTTGGTGAAGCTTTCTTT.

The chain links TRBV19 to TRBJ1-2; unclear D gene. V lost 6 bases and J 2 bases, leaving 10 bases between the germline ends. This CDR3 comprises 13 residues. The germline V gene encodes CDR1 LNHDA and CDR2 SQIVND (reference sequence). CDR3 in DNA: TGTGCCAGTAGACTACTCGCGAACTATGGCTACACCTTC. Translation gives CASRLLANYGYTF.

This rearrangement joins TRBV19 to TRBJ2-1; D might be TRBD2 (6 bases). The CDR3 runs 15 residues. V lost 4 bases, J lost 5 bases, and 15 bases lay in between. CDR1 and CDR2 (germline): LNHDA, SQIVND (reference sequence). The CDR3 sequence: CASSSPGGANNEQFF. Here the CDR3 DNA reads TGTGCCAGTAGTAGCCCTGGCGGGGCAAACAATGAGCAGTTCTTC.

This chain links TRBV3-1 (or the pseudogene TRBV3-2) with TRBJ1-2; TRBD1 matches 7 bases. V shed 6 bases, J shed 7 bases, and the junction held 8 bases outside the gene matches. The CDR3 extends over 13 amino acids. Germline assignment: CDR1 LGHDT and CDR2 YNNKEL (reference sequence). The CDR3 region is CASSGTVTTGYTF. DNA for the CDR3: TGTGCCAGCAGTGGGACAGTTACCACTGGCTACACCTTC.

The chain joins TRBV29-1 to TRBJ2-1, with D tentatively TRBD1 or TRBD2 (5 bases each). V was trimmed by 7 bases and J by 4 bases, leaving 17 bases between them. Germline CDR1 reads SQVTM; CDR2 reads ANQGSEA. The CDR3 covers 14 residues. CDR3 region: CSGCRSGLYNEQFF. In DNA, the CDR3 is TGCAGCGGCTGTCGGTCGGGGCTTTACAATGAGCAGTTCTTC.

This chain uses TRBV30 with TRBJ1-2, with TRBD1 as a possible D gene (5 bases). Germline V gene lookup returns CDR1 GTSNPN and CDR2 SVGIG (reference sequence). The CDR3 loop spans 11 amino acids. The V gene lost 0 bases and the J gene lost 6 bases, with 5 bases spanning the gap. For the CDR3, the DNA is TGTGCCTGGAGTGTGGGGCATGGCTACACCTTC. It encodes CAWSVGHGYTF.

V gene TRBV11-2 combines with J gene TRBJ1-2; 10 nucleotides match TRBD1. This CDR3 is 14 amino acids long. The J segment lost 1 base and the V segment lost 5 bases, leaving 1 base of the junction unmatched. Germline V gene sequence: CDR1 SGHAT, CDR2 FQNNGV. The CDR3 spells CASSRDRGNYGYTF. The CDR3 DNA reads TGTGCCAGCAGCCGGGACAGGGGTAACTATGGCTACACCTTC. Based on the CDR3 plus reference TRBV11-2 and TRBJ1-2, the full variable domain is EAGVAQSPRYKIIEKRQSVAFWCNPISGHATLYWYQQILGQGPKLLIQFQNNGVVDDSQLPKDRFSAERLKGVDSTLKIQPAKLEDSAVYLCASSRDRGNYGYTFGSGTRLTVV.

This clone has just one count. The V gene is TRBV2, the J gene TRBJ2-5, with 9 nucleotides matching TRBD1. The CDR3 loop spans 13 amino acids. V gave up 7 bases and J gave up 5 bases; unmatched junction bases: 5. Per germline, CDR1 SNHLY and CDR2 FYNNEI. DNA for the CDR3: TGTGCCAGCATGGGGACAGGGAGGGAGACCCAGTACTTC. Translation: CASMGTGRETQYF.

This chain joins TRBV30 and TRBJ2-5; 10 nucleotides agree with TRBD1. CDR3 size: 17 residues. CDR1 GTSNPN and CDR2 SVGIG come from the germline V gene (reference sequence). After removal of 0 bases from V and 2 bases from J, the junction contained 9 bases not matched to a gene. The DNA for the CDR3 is TGTGCCTGGAGTGTATCGTGGACAGGGGGGGTTCAAGAGACCCAGTACTTC. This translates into CAWSVSWTGGVQETQYF.

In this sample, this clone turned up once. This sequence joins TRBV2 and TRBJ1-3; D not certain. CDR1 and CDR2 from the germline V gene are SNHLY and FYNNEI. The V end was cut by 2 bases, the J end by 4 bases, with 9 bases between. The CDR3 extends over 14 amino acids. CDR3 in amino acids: CASSEMQTGNTIYF. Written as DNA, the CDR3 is TGTGCCAGCAGTGAAATGCAGACCGGAAACACCATATATTTT.

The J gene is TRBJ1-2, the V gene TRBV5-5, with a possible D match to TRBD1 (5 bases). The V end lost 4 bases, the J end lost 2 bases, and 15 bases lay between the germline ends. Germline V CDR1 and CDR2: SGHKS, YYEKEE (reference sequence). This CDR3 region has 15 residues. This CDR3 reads CASSTAGNVNYGYTF. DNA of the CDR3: TGTGCCAGCAGCACCGCAGGGAATGTGAACTATGGCTACACCTTC. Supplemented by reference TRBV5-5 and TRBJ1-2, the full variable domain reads DAGVTQSPTHLIKTRGQQVTLRCSPISGHKSVSWYQQVLGQGPQFIFQYYEKEERGRGNFPDRFSARQFPNYSSELNVNALLLGDSALYLCASSTAGNVNYGYTFGSGTRLTVV.

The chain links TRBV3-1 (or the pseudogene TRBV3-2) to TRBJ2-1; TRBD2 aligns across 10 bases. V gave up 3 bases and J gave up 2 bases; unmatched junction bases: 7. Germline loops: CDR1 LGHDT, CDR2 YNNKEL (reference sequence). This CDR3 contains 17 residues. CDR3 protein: CASSQRTSGHPYNEQFF. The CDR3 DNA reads TGTGCCAGCAGCCAGAGGACTAGCGGCCACCCCTACAATGAGCAGTTCTTC.

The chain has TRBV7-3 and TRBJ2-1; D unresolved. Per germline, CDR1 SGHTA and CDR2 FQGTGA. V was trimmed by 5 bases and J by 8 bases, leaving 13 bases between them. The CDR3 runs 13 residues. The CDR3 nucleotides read TGTGCCAGCAGCCAGTCGGCGTTCTATGAGCAGTTCTTC. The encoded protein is CASSQSAFYEQFF. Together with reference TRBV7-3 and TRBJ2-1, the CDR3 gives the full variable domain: GAGVSQTPSNKVTEKGKYVELRCDPISGHTALYWYRQSLGQGPEFLIYFQGTGAADDSGLPNDRFFAVRPEGSVSTLKIQRTERGDSAVYLCASSQSAFYEQFFGPGTRLTVL.

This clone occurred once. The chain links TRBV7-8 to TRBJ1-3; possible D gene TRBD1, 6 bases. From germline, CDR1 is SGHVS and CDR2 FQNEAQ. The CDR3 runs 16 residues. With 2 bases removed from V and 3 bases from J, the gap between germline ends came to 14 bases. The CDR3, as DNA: TGTGCCAGCAGCTTAAACCCAGGACAGTTTGGAAACACCATATATTTT. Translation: CASSLNPGQFGNTIYF.

This CDR3 reads CASSPLTATQGGEQFF. The CDR3 coding sequence is TGTGCCAGCTCACCCTTGACAGCCACTCAGGGTGGTGAGCAGTTCTTC. V usage is TRBV18 and J usage is TRBJ2-1, with D maybe TRBD1 (5 bases). The CDR3 is 16 amino acids. V lost 3 bases and J lost 9, with 21 bases in between. The germline V gene has CDR1 KGHSH and CDR2 LQKENI.

CDR3 coding DNA: TGTGCCAGCAGTTCAGGGGGTGGCACTGAAGCTTTCTTT. Protein sequence: CASSSGGGTEAFF. The chain couples TRBV27 to TRBJ1-1, with TRBD1 matching over 7 bases. The CDR3 is 13 residues long. With 4 bases clipped from V and 4 bases from J, the junction kept 3 bases outside the gene matches. CDR1 is MNHEY, CDR2 SMNVEV, per germline (reference sequence).

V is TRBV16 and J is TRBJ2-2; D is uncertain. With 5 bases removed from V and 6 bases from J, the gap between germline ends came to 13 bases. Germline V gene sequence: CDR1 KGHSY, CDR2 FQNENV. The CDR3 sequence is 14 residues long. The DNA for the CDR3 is TGTGCCAGCAGCGACTGGAATAACGCCGGGGAGCTGTTTTTT. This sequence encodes CASSDWNNAGELFF.

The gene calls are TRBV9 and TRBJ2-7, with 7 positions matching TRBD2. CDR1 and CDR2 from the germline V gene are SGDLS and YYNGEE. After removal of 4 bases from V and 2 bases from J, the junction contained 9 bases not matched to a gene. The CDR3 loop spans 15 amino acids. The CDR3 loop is CASSPSGTTTYEQYF. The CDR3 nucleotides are TGTGCCAGCAGCCCTTCCGGGACTACAACCTACGAGCAGTACTTC.

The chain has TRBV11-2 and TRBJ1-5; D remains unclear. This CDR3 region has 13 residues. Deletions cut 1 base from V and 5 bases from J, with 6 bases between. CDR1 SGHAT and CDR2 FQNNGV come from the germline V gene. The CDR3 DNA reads TGTGCCAGCAGCTTAGGCGTCGATCAGCCCCAGCATTTT. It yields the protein CASSLGVDQPQHF.

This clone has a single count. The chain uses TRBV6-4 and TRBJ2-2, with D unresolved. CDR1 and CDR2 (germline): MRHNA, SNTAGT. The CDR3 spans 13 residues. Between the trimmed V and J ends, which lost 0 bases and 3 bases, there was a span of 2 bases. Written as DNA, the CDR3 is TGTGCCAGCAGTGACTCGGACACCGGGGAGCTGTTTTTT. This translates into CASSDSDTGELFF.

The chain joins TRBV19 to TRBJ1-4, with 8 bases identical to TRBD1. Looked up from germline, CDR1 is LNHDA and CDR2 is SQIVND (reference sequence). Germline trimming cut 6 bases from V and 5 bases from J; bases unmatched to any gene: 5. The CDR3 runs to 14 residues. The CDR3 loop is CASSRTGSNEKLFF. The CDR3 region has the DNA TGTGCCAGTAGCCGGACAGGGTCGAATGAAAAACTGTTTTTT.